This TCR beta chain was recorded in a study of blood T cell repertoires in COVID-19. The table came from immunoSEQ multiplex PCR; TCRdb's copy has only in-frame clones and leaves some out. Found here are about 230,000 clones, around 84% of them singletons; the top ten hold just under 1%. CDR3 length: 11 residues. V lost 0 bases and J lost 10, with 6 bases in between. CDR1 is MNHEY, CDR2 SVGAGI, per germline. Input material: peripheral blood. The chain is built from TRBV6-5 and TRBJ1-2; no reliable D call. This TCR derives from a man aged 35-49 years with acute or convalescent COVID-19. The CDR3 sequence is CASSYSSVYTF. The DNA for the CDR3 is TGTGCCAGCAGTTACTCGTCCGTCTACACCTTC.